This TCR beta chain was recorded in a study of vaccination and CD4 T cells after COVID-19. Study as a whole: Between diagnosis and the drawing of post-COVID samples lay a median roughly 94 days (range 35 to 161).

This CDR3 comprises 12 residues. The V end was cut by 4 bases, the J end by 5 bases, with 8 bases between. CDR1 and CDR2 (germline): SGHTA, FQGNSA. Sequencing of the DNA from cultured CD4+ T cells was carried out with the Oncomine TCR Beta short-read assay. Scientists extracted genomic DNA from CD4+ T cells grown in culture. TCRdb re-derived calls from the PCR reads in MiXCR, one entry per CDR3 protein. The sample consists of roughly 17,000 distinct CDR3 sequences, around 46% of them appearing once. With regard to this clonotype: What it binds is unknown.

Noted treatment: approximately 9-day PBMC culture with coronavirus spike peptide pools or control peptides (ViraFEST assay). For ViraFEST, peptide pools expanded antigen-specific T cells, after which the TCRs were sequenced. Per-well cultures of some 2.2 million PBMCs received about 10 IU/ml IL-2 and approximately 9.1 ug/ml peptide pools. Material: CD4+ T cells from blood, cultured in vitro, obtained before SARS-CoV-2 vaccination. The rearrangement links TRBV7-2 to TRBJ2-5; D unclear. The sequence derives from a human donor who had recovered from COVID-19. The CDR3 nucleotides are TGTGCCAGCAGCTACCGTACGGAGACCCAGTACTTC. Protein sequence: CASSYRTETQYF. The full variable domain, with the rest looked up from reference TRBV7-2 and TRBJ2-5, is GAGVSQSPSNKVTEKGKDVELRCDPISGHTALYWYRQSLGQGLEFLIYFQGNSAPDKSGLPSDRFSAERTGGSVSTLTIQRTQQEDSAVYLCASSYRTETQYFGPGTRLLVL.